The T cell receptor (beta chain) described here comes from a study of shared clonotypes between healthy human individuals. Across the study: Those who served as donors were two women and a few men between the ages of 18 and 49.

General study results and limits: Across a handful of donors, naive CD4 shared around 5.1%, naive CD8 around 3.5%, memory CD4 about 2.5%, memory CD8 around 0.42%.

About this clone: Its target is unknown.

Assay used: immunoSEQ multiplex PCR; TCRdb lists only in-frame clones, some missing. In the table there are about 2 million clones, less than 95% of which are singletons. The germline V gene encodes CDR1 LGHNA and CDR2 YNFKEQ. This CDR3 has 16 residues. V lost 1 base, J lost 1 base, and 10 bases lay in between. The naive CD8 subset, CD45RO-negative cells positively selected for CCR7, excluded terminally differentiated effector memory CD45RA+ cells. The TCR originated in a man between 18 and 35 years old in good health. The V call is TRBV4-2, the J call TRBJ2-2; the D is unclear. Input material: naive CD8+ T cells sorted from blood. CDR3 sequence: CASSQVEALNTGELFF. The CDR3 DNA is TGTGCCAGCAGCCAAGTTGAAGCGCTGAACACCGGGGAGCTGTTTTTT.